Described below is a single T cell receptor (beta chain) sequence and its context. Its cognate antigen is unknown. It was with 60 Vbeta and 13 Jbeta primers that the PCR ran. Sequencing used immunoSEQ multiplex PCR; TCRdb keeps in-frame clones, though not all of them. The table shows fewer than 250,000 clones, with more than 80% occurring only once. These data are taken from a study of cytomegalovirus exposure and HLA in healthy donors. The wider study: A prior analysis found 117 million unique TCR beta sequences from roughly 180 million T cells. About 80 million unique TCR sequences came from HLA-typed donors in an early release. Study-wide results and caveats: Earlier analysis yielded a pattern in which most TCR beta V segments were productive about 90% or about 30% of the time. Equally common other TCR beta chains were less clonally expanded than HLA-associated ones, a later analysis found.

The V gene's germline CDR1 is MNHEY and CDR2 SVGAGI. This CDR3 has 16 residues. V lost 4 bases, J lost 0 bases, and 4 bases stayed unmatched. The V and J genes are TRBV6-5 and TRBJ2-7, with 12 bases lining up with TRBD2. The receptor was isolated from a man younger than 45 in good health and CMV-seronegative. The specimen was PBMCs. The CDR3 loop reads CASSSGLAGTSYEQYF. CDR3 DNA: TGTGCCAGCAGTTCCGGACTAGCGGGGACCTCCTACGAGCAGTACTTC.